This TCR beta chain was captured by sequencing in a study of radiotherapy plus CTLA-4 blockade in lung cancer (dated by TCRdb to between 2017 and 2018). At the level of the whole study: Among enrolled patients, 15% to 20% had an objective response and 30% to 40% reached disease control. What the study reported, not specific to this receptor: Early dynamic changes in blood T cell clones, together with increased serum interferon-beta after radiation, were reported as the strongest predictors of response. After treatment with radiotherapy and ipilimumab, TCR clones that originated in tumors expanded in peripheral blood.

The method was the immunoSEQ multiplex PCR assay. This is the immuneACCESS table as TCRdb keeps it, with only in-frame sequences that have V and J called. A part of the clones is gone; compared with another copy, unresolved V genes explain less than half, and the rest is unexplained. Across this sample there are 55,000 to 80,000 clones, with around 73% seen only once. The ten largest clones add up to 7% to 7.5% of the sample. Comments on this clone: The antigen it binds to is not known. One base away there is no much larger clone; base qualities are not given.

The CDR3 measures 12 amino acids from cysteine to phenylalanine. The entry retains the CDR3 DNA only, 36 bases that are in frame from base 1. CDR1 and CDR2 (GTSNPN, SVGIG) derive from the germline V gene (reference sequence). The V end loses 3 bases and the J end loses 7 bases, and a stretch of 12 bases separates them. In this study, focal radiation therapy paired with CTLA-4 blockade (ipilimumab) was tested in patients who had chemo-refractory metastatic non-small-cell lung cancer. This sequence uses TRBV30 and TRBJ1-1; the D gene cannot be resolved reliably. The source of this sequence is a human donor with non-small cell lung cancer who had a complete response to radiotherapy plus ipilimumab. Material: peripheral blood, obtained from a patient treated with radiotherapy plus ipilimumab. The CDR3 loop reads CAWSSEQNEAFF. The nucleotide sequence is TGTGCCTGGAGCTCGGAGCAAAATGAAGCTTTCTTT.